This TCR beta chain was found in a study of molecular identifiers for immune sequencing clone quantification. TCR libraries were built in bulk with a published protocol and specific TCR primers. TCRdb re-called the PCR reads through MiXCR, storing one row per CDR3 protein. The sample yields 300,000 to 350,000 distinct CDR3 sequences, about 20% seen once. Broader study findings: In naive cells, under 1% of molecules belonged to clones above 20 RNA copies, against over 99% in effector cells. Sizes of clones that are highly expanded could be underestimated (if identical TCR molecules share a barcode).

Turning to this clonotype: Its antigen is not known.

Isolation of naive CD8 T cells was achieved by sorting on a CD8+CD4-CCR7+CD45RA+ phenotype. Germline V gene data show CDR1 as LNHDA and CDR2 as SQIVND (reference sequence). This CDR3 region has 10 residues. V was shortened by 8 bases and J by 4 bases, with 3 bases between the two germline ends. The chain links TRBV19 to TRBJ1-5; D call uncertain. The origin of this receptor is a human donor in good health. Some libraries in this study had Jurkat cell RNA spiked in. Sequenced input: naive CD8+ T cells from blood, with Jurkat cell RNA spiked in. Noted subset: FACS-sorted CD8+CD4-CCR7+CD45RA+ naive T cells. The CDR3, as DNA: TGTGCCAGTGGAAATCAGCCCCAGCATTTT. Its protein is CASGNQPQHF.